The 32 T cell receptor beta chains below all came from one sample that was sequenced in a study of cytomegalovirus exposure and HLA in healthy donors. This table comes from immunoSEQ multiplex PCR, and its TCRdb copy is limited to in-frame clones, with some not included. The sample yields approximately 300,000 clones, about nine tenths seen once. The sequenced sample consisted of PBMCs. Receptors were obtained from a woman aged 18-30 years in good health and CMV-seronegative.

The chain employs TRBV28 and TRBJ1-3; D not resolved. This CDR3 is built from 14 residues. Deletions cut 2 bases from V and 2 bases from J, with 7 bases between. Germline V gene data show CDR1 as MDHEN and CDR2 as SYDVKM. In nucleotides, the CDR3 is TGTGCCAGCAGTTTAGAGTTCACTGGAAACACCATATATTTT. It codes for CASSLEFTGNTIYF.

In its sample, this clone was seen a few times. The chain employs TRBV5-1 and TRBJ2-2; D is unclear. This CDR3 is built from 14 residues. Germline loops: CDR1 SGHRS, CDR2 YFSETQ. V was pared by 9 bases and J by 6 bases, with 18 bases between. CDR3 residues: CATKTYSSSGELFF. CDR3 bases: TGCGCCACCAAAACATACAGTTCTTCCGGGGAGCTGTTTTTT.

The CDR3, as DNA: TGTGCCAGCAGTGTTTTGACAGCGGGGGGCTACACCTTC. Protein sequence: CASSVLTAGGYTF. V is TRBV2 and J is TRBJ1-2, with a possible D match to TRBD1 (5 bases). The ends were cut back, 4 bases at V and 8 bases at J, with 14 bases in the middle. CDR3 size: 13 residues. Germline-derived CDR1 and CDR2 are SNHLY and FYNNEI.

The chain combines TRBV28 with TRBJ1-1; TRBD1 is a possible D gene (5 bases). Germline V CDR1 and CDR2: MDHEN, SYDVKM. The CDR3 is 12 residues long. Trimming shortened V by 2 bases and J by 10 bases, and 11 bases separated the two germline ends. The CDR3 nucleotides are TGTGCCAGCAGTTTAAACGGCGGGGGAGCTTTCTTT. Residues: CASSLNGGGAFF.

The V and J genes are TRBV28 and TRBJ2-1, with a tentative D call TRBD2 (6 bases). Per the germline V gene, CDR1 is MDHEN and CDR2 is SYDVKM. Trimming shortened V by 1 base and J by 2 bases, and 12 bases separated the two germline ends. The CDR3 sequence is 16 residues long. CDR3 amino acids: CASSLSLGLTYNEQFF. CDR3 DNA sequence: TGTGCCAGCAGTTTATCCCTAGGACTAACCTACAATGAGCAGTTCTTC. The entire variable domain, with the rest obtained from reference TRBV28 and TRBJ2-1, is as follows: DVKVTQSSRYLVKRTGEKVFLECVQDMDHENMFWYRQDPGLGLRLIYFSYDVKMKEKGDIPEGYSVSREKKERFSLILESASTNQTSMYLCASSLSLGLTYNEQFFGPGTRLTVL.

The V gene is TRBV7-2, the J gene TRBJ2-7; 8 bases are shared with TRBD1. Germline assignment: CDR1 SGHTA and CDR2 FQGNSA. CDR3 length: 14 amino acids. The V and J ends lost 5 bases and 4 bases, in that order; junction bases with no gene match: 7. The CDR3 reads CASSPRQGQYEQYF. The CDR3 bases are TGTGCCAGCAGCCCTCGACAGGGGCAATACGAGCAGTACTTC.

This clone was found a few times. The chain uses TRBV4-2 and TRBJ2-6; D gene unclear. The CDR3 totals 16 residues. Trimming removed 1 base from V and 0 bases from J, with 7 bases in between. Germline V gene lookup returns CDR1 LGHNA and CDR2 YNFKEQ. The CDR3 DNA reads as TGTGCCAGCAGCCAAGCGCAGTACTCTGGGGCCAACGTCCTGACTTTC. Translation: CASSQAQYSGANVLTF.

V is TRBV28 and J is TRBJ1-1; 12 nucleotides agree with TRBD1. Germline loops: CDR1 MDHEN, CDR2 SYDVKM. The junction had 5 bases not matched to a gene; V was cut back by 8 bases and J by 1 base. This CDR3 is 15 amino acids long. The CDR3 loop is CASGTGGAGNTEAFF. CDR3 DNA sequence: TGTGCCAGCGGGACAGGGGGCGCCGGGAACACTGAAGCTTTCTTT.

This clone has just a few counts. V usage is TRBV2 and J usage is TRBJ2-4; 15 positions agree with TRBD2. The CDR3 extends over 17 amino acids. The trim removed 6 bases at V and 2 bases at J, leaving 5 bases unmatched. The V gene's germline CDR1 is SNHLY and CDR2 FYNNEI. CDR3 sequence: CASRLGLAGGSKNIQYF. CDR3 sequence (DNA): TGTGCCAGCAGACTGGGACTAGCGGGAGGATCCAAAAACATTCAGTACTTC.

CDR3 sequence reads: CASSSTGGSTDTQYF. The CDR3 DNA is TGTGCCAGCAGTTCCACAGGGGGTAGCACAGATACGCAGTATTTT. The chain is built from TRBV28 and TRBJ2-3, with 8 bases identical to TRBD1. Germline-derived CDR1 and CDR2 are MDHEN and SYDVKM. V lost 4 bases to trimming and J lost 0 bases; unmatched junction nucleotides: 3. The CDR3 runs to 15 residues.

This sequence joins TRBV5-6 and TRBJ2-3; tentative D call: TRBD2 (6 bases). This CDR3 is built from 15 residues. V was clipped by 2 bases and J by 4 bases, with 14 bases between them. Germline CDR1 SGHDT, CDR2 YYEEEE. CDR3 bases: TGTGCCAGCAGCTTTCAGGCGGGATGGCCAGATACGCAGTATTTT. It encodes CASSFQAGWPDTQYF.

The CDR3, as DNA: TGTGCCAGCAGCTTAGCGAGGCCAACACCCTACAATGAGCAGTTCTTC. This gives the protein CASSLARPTPYNEQFF. The rearrangement joins TRBV7-9 to TRBJ2-1; the D is unclear. The CDR3 has 16 amino acids. The germline CDR1 and CDR2 sequences are SEHNR and FQNEAQ (reference sequence). V was trimmed by 0 bases and J by 2 bases, leaving 11 bases between them.

This rearrangement joins TRBV28 to TRBJ1-1; the D is unclear. Germline V CDR1 and CDR2: MDHEN, SYDVKM. CDR3 size: 16 residues. V dropped 2 bases and J dropped 1 base, with 14 bases sitting between them. This CDR3 is CASSLIGVRGNTEAFF. The CDR3 DNA follows: TGTGCCAGCAGTTTAATCGGGGTGAGAGGGAACACTGAAGCTTTCTTT.

V and J are TRBV18 and TRBJ1-1, with D unresolved. The germline V gene has CDR1 KGHSH and CDR2 LQKENI. The CDR3 is 13 residues long. Trimming took 1 base from V and 1 from J, leaving 4 bases between them. The CDR3 is CASSPRGNTEAFF. In DNA, the CDR3 is TGTGCCAGCTCACCACGAGGGAACACTGAAGCTTTCTTT. Supplemented by reference TRBV18 and TRBJ1-1, the full variable domain reads NAGVMQNPRHLVRRRGQEARLRCSPMKGHSHVYWYRQLPEEGLKFMVYLQKENIIDESGMPKERFSAEFPKEGPSILRIQQVVRGDSAAYFCASSPRGNTEAFFGQGTRLTVV.

The DNA for the CDR3 is TGTGCCAGCTCAGCCGCCGGAGCGACTAATGAAAAACTGTTTTTT. This encodes CASSAAGATNEKLFF. The rearrangement links TRBV18 to TRBJ1-4; D is uncertain. This CDR3 is 15 amino acids long. Trimming shortened V by 5 bases and J by 2 bases, and 12 bases separated the two germline ends. Germline loops: CDR1 KGHSH, CDR2 LQKENI. Based on the CDR3 plus reference TRBV18 and TRBJ1-4, the full variable domain is NAGVMQNPRHLVRRRGQEARLRCSPMKGHSHVYWYRQLPEEGLKFMVYLQKENIIDESGMPKERFSAEFPKEGPSILRIQQVVRGDSAAYFCASSAAGATNEKLFFGSGTQLSVL.

V gene TRBV5-5 combines with J gene TRBJ2-7, with 8 bases identical to TRBD1. The CDR3 is made up of 15 amino acids. With V trimmed by 4 bases and J by 1 base, 7 bases remained unmatched. Germline V gene sequence: CDR1 SGHKS, CDR2 YYEKEE (reference sequence). The CDR3 loop is CASSQDTGGSYEQYF. For the CDR3, the DNA is TGTGCCAGCAGCCAAGATACAGGGGGATCCTACGAGCAGTACTTC.

This chain uses TRBV30 with TRBJ1-2; 7 bases line up with TRBD1. Germline V gives CDR1 GTSNPN, CDR2 SVGIG (reference sequence). Germline trimming cut 7 bases from V and 0 bases from J; bases unmatched to any gene: 8. The CDR3 has 14 residues. The CDR3 coding sequence is TGTGCCTTCGACAGGGCCGGAGCTAACTATGGCTACACCTTC. This gives the protein CAFDRAGANYGYTF.

In the case of this clone: The same CDR3 is also encoded by other DNA sequences in this sample. The chain recombines TRBV29-1 with TRBJ2-7; TRBD1 might be the D (6 bases). The V end was cut by 6 bases, the J end by 2 bases, with 11 bases between. The CDR3 spans 12 residues. CDR1 SQVTM and CDR2 ANQGSEA come from the germline V gene. CDR3 in DNA: TGCAGCGTGAGGACAGAAGCCTACGAGCAGTACTTC. Its translation is CSVRTEAYEQYF.

The V and J genes are TRBV11-1 and TRBJ1-1; weak D call: TRBD1 (6 bases). The CDR3 runs 12 residues. V was cut by 5 bases and J by 7 bases, with 11 bases left in between. Germline CDR1 SGHAT, CDR2 FQDESV (reference sequence). CDR3 loop: CASSQDRDEAFF. CDR3 sequence (DNA): TGTGCCAGCAGCCAGGACAGAGATGAAGCTTTCTTT.

The rearrangement joins TRBV7-8 to TRBJ2-3; D is uncertain. The CDR3 contains 12 residues. CDR1 is SGHVS, CDR2 FQNEAQ, per germline. V gave up 5 bases and J gave up 5 bases, with 8 bases separating them. The DNA of the CDR3 is TGTGCCAGCAGCCCAGGATTAGATACGCAGTATTTT. Amino acids: CASSPGLDTQYF.

The chain joins TRBV6-6 to TRBJ1-3, with D tentatively TRBD1 (5 bases). V was shortened by 6 bases and J by 1 base, with 13 bases between the two germline ends. The CDR3 is 15 residues long. The germline V gene has CDR1 MNHNY and CDR2 SVGAGI (reference sequence). The DNA of the CDR3 is TGTGCCAGCAGCTTCGGGGGGTCTTCTGGAAACACCATATATTTT. It yields the protein CASSFGGSSGNTIYF.

The genes are TRBV29-1 and TRBJ2-1; TRBD2 matches at 9 bases. The CDR3 has 14 amino acids. CDR1 and CDR2 (germline): SQVTM, ANQGSEA. Germline trimming cut 4 bases from V and 1 base from J; bases unmatched to any gene: 2. Here the CDR3 reads CSVAAGGSYNEQFF. Written as DNA, the CDR3 is TGCAGCGTTGCAGCGGGAGGTTCCTACAATGAGCAGTTCTTC.

The chain couples TRBV28 to TRBJ1-4; a weak D match, TRBD1 (5 bases). Trimming took 4 bases from V and 0 from J, leaving 6 bases between them. The CDR3 sequence is 14 residues long. Germline lookup yields CDR1 MDHEN and CDR2 SYDVKM. In nucleotides, the CDR3 is TGTGCCAGCAGTTGGGGCTCAACTAATGAAAAACTGTTTTTT. This gives the protein CASSWGSTNEKLFF.

The chain employs TRBV5-6 and TRBJ2-1; 7 bases map to TRBD2. This CDR3 comprises 14 residues. With V trimmed by 0 bases and J by 5 bases, 2 bases remained unmatched. Per the germline V gene, CDR1 is SGHDT and CDR2 is YYEEEE. CDR3 amino acids: CASSLDAGDNEQFF. The CDR3 bases are TGTGCCAGCAGCTTGGATGCGGGGGACAATGAGCAGTTCTTC.

The chain employs TRBV7-9 and TRBJ1-1; D is perhaps TRBD1 (6 bases). The CDR3 length is 14 residues. Germline V gene data show CDR1 as SEHNR and CDR2 as FQNEAQ (reference sequence). V lost 4 bases, J lost 5 bases, and 14 bases lay in between. The CDR3 nucleotides read TGTGCCAGCAGCTCCACTATAAGGGGGACTGAAGCTTTCTTT. The encoded protein is CASSSTIRGTEAFF.

This clone has only a few counts. The V and J genes are TRBV2 and TRBJ2-7, with 7 nucleotides matching TRBD2. The CDR3 totals 14 residues. After removal of 4 bases from V and 5 bases from J, the junction contained 8 bases not matched to a gene. Germline V lookup: CDR1 SNHLY, CDR2 FYNNEI. The CDR3 reads CASSAGGSRDEQYF. The CDR3 DNA sequence: TGTGCCAGCAGTGCAGGCGGGAGCCGCGACGAGCAGTACTTC.

The rearrangement uses TRBV7-2 and TRBJ2-7; TRBD2 aligns across 8 bases. V gave up 0 bases and J gave up 2 bases; unmatched junction bases: 0. CDR1 SGHTA and CDR2 FQGNSA come from the germline V gene. This CDR3 has 14 residues. The DNA for the CDR3 is TGTGCCAGCAGCTTAGCTAGCGGGGCCTACGAGCAGTACTTC. Translation: CASSLASGAYEQYF.

The rearrangement links TRBV6-6 to TRBJ2-3, with TRBD1 matching 8 bases. The ends lost 0 bases at V and 0 bases at J; junction bases unmatched: 2. The germline CDR1 and CDR2 sequences are MNHNY and SVGAGI (reference sequence). This CDR3 has 16 residues. In DNA, the CDR3 is TGTGCCAGCAGTTACTCGACAGGGGTTAGCACAGATACGCAGTATTTT. Encoded protein: CASSYSTGVSTDTQYF.

The chain combines TRBV5-1 with TRBJ1-5; D unclear. The CDR3 loop spans 15 amino acids. From germline, CDR1 is SGHRS and CDR2 YFSETQ. V was cut by 4 bases and J by 0 bases, with 11 bases left in between. This CDR3 is CASSLRNDSNQPQHF. CDR3 DNA sequence: TGCGCCAGCAGCCTCAGAAATGATAGCAATCAGCCCCAGCATTTT.

The CDR3 coding sequence is TGTGCCAGCAGTTCGGACAGGTCCTACGAGCAGTACTTC. The encoded protein is CASSSDRSYEQYF. The chain uses TRBV27 and TRBJ2-7, with 7 nucleotides matching TRBD1. Per germline, CDR1 MNHEY and CDR2 SMNVEV (reference sequence). This CDR3 contains 13 residues. Unmatched junction bases numbered 1, after V lost 4 bases and J lost 1 base.

This sequence joins TRBV6-1 and TRBJ2-5; 10 nucleotides line up with TRBD2. V gave up 7 bases and J gave up 4 bases; unmatched junction bases: 9. The CDR3 is made up of 15 amino acids. CDR1 and CDR2 from the germline V gene are MNHNS and SASEGT. CDR3 sequence: CASIASGSGAETQYF. The CDR3 DNA follows: TGTGCCAGCATCGCTAGCGGGAGTGGAGCAGAGACCCAGTACTTC.

V gene TRBV7-8 combines with J gene TRBJ2-1; D call uncertain. CDR1 and CDR2 (germline): SGHVS, FQNEAQ. The V gene lost 3 bases and the J gene lost 4 bases, with 10 bases spanning the gap. The CDR3 contains 14 residues. CDR3 loop: CASSFSSLYNEQFF. The DNA of the CDR3 is TGTGCCAGCAGCTTTTCGTCCCTATACAATGAGCAGTTCTTC.